The clone carrying this T cell receptor beta chain was recorded only once. cDNA came from roughly 0.53 to 1 ug RNA primed by random hexamers. TCRdb re-analysed the immunoSEQ multiplex PCR reads in MiXCR, keeping a single row per CDR3 protein. The sample consists of around 150,000 distinct CDR3 sequences, approximately 95% of them appearing once. The source of the sample is a study of CD8 T cells in Susac syndrome. The sequence came from a human donor with multiple sclerosis. The sequenced sample consisted of CD4+ T cells from PBMCs.

The CDR3 nucleotides read TGTGCCAGCAGTCCCGCCGGGACGGCTAACTACGAGCAGTACTTC. Its protein product is CASSPAGTANYEQYF. This chain links TRBV28 with TRBJ2-7; D possibly uses TRBD1 or TRBD2 (5 bases each). The CDR3 covers 15 residues. V was pared by 5 bases and J by 3 bases, with 17 bases between. CDR1 and CDR2 (germline): MDHEN, SYDVKM. Full variable domain (outside the CDR3, taken from reference TRBV28 and TRBJ2-7): DVKVTQSSRYLVKRTGEKVFLECVQDMDHENMFWYRQDPGLGLRLIYFSYDVKMKEKGDIPEGYSVSREKKERFSLILESASTNQTSMYLCASSPAGTANYEQYFGPGTRLTVT.